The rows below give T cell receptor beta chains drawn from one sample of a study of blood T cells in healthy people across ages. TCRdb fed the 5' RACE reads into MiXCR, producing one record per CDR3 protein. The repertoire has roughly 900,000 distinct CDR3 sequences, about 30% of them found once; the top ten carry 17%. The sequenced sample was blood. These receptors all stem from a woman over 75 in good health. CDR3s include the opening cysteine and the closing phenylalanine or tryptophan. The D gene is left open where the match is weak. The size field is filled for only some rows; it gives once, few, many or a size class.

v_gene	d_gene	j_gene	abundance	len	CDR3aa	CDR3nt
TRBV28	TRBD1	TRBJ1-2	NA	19	CATFEMGGTGTRENYGYTF	TGTGCCACATTTGAAATGGGCGGGACAGGGACTAGGGAGAACTATGGCTACACCTTC
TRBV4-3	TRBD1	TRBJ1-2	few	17	CASSQDVAGGANYGYTF	TGCGCCAGCAGCCAAGATGTGGCAGGGGGCGCGAACTATGGCTACACCTTC
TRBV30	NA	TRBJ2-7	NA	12	CAWSYSGYEQYF	TGTGCCTGGAGTTACTCGGGATACGAGCAGTACTTC
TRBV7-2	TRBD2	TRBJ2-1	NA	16	CACSLRAGEPHNEQFF	TGTGCCTGCAGCTTGCGCGCGGGGGAACCCCACAATGAGCAGTTCTTC
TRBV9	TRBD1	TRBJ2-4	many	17	CASSAHLPGQGKNIQYF	TGTGCCAGCAGCGCCCACCTCCCCGGACAGGGAAAGAACATTCAGTACTTC
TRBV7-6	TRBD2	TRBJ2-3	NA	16	CASSLAAGGNTDTQYF	TGTGCCAGCAGCTTAGCTGCGGGAGGGAACACAGATACGCAGTATTTT
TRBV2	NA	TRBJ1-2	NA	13	CASCRTQRYGYTF	TGTGCCAGTTGTCGGACACAGCGCTATGGCTACACCTTC
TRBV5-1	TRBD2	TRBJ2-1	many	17	CASRPSPASGGGNEQFF	TGCGCCAGCAGACCATCGCCAGCTAGCGGGGGGGGCAATGAGCAGTTCTTC
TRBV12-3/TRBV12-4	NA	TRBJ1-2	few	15	CASSFGGGGGYGYTF	TGTGCCAGCAGTTTTGGGGGGGGAGGGGGCTATGGCTACACCTTC
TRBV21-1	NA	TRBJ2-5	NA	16	CASSTDGLRGGETQYF	TGTGCCAGCAGCACGGATGGGTTACGGGGTGGGGAGACCCAGTACTTC
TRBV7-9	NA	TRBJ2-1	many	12	CASSLAPLEQFF	TGTGCCAGCAGCTTAGCGCCTCTGGAGCAGTTCTTC
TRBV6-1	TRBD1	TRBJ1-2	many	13	CASSESRDRTYTF	TGTGCCAGCAGTGAATCTCGGGACAGGACCTACACCTTC
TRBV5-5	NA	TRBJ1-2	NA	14	CASSLSRISNGYTF	TGTGCCAGCAGCTTGTCAAGGATTAGCAATGGCTACACCTTC
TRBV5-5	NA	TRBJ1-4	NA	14	CASSWAAVNEKLFF	TGTGCCAGCAGCTGGGCGGCAGTTAATGAAAAACTGTTTTTT
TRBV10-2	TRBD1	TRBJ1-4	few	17	CASSEALGQSTNEKLFF	TGCGCCAGCAGTGAGGCCTTGGGACAGTCAACTAATGAAAAACTGTTTTTT
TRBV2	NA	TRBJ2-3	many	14	CASSETATTDTQYF	TGTGCCAGCAGTGAGACAGCCACCACAGATACGCAGTATTTT
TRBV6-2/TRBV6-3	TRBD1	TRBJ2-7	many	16	CASSSRGDRGNDEQYF	TGTGCCAGCAGTTCCCGTGGGGACAGGGGTAACGACGAGCAGTACTTC
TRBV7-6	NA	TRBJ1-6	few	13	CASSSYFNSPLHF	TGTGCCAGCAGCTCATACTTTAATTCACCCCTCCACTTT
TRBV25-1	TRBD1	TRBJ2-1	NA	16	CASSELTGQVYNEQFF	TGTGCCAGCAGTGAATTGACGGGACAGGTGTACAATGAGCAGTTCTTC
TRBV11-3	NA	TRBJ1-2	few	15	CASSLDRDHLYGYTF	TGTGCCAGCAGCTTAGATCGGGACCACCTCTATGGCTACACCTTC
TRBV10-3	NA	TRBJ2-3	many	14	CAISLGGDPDTQYF	TGTGCCATCAGTTTGGGCGGGGACCCAGATACGCAGTATTTT
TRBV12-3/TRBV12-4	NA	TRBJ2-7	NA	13	CASSLRGAWEQYF	TGTGCCAGCAGTTTAAGGGGCGCTTGGGAGCAGTACTTC
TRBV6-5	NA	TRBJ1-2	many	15	CASSYRLNSNYGYTF	TGTGCCAGCAGTTACCGACTGAACTCCAACTATGGCTACACCTTC
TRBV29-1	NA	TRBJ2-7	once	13	CSVEEIGQTEQYF	TGCAGCGTTGAAGAGATAGGTCAGACCGAGCAGTACTTC
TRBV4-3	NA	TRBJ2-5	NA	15	CASSQDRVGGETQYF	TGCGCCAGCAGCCAAGATCGGGTGGGCGGGGAGACCCAGTACTTC
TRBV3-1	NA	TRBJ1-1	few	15	CASSQVRTPPTEAFF	TGTGCCAGCAGCCAGGTCAGGACACCACCAACTGAAGCTTTCTTT
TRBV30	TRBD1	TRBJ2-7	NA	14	CAWSVLGQGAEQYF	TGTGCCTGGAGTGTTTTGGGACAGGGGGCCGAGCAGTACTTC
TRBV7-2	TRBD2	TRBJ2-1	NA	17	CASSLGEPSGGQNEQFF	TGTGCCAGCAGCTTAGGTGAGCCTAGCGGGGGGCAGAATGAGCAGTTCTTC
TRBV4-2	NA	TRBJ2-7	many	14	CASSQDPPGPTLYF	TGTGCCAGCAGCCAGGACCCCCCGGGACCTACTCTGTACTTC
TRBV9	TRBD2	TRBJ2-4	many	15	CASSGSGGSKNIQYF	TGTGCCAGCAGCGGTAGCGGGGGCTCCAAAAACATTCAGTACTTC
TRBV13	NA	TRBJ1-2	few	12	CASTTGSLGYTF	TGTGCCAGCACCACAGGGTCGCTTGGCTACACCTTC
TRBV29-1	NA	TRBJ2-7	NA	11	CSGYDLGEQYF	TGCAGCGGTTATGACCTGGGCGAGCAGTACTTC
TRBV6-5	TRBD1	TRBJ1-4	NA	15	CASSRLQGADEKLFF	TGTGCCAGCAGTAGACTACAGGGGGCTGATGAAAAACTGTTTTTT
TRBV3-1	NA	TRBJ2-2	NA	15	CASSPQGDLTGERFF	TGTGCCAGCTCCCCACAGGGAGACCTCACCGGGGAGCGGTTTTTT
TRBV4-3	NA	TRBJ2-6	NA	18	CASSPQNGIWTVANVLTF	TGCGCCAGCAGCCCCCAAAATGGAATCTGGACTGTGGCCAACGTCCTGACTTTC
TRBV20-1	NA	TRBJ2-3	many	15	CSARDQGTSTDTQYF	TGCAGTGCTAGAGATCAAGGGACAAGCACAGATACGCAGTATTTT
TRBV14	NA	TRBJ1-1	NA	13	CASSQSRVTEAFF	TGTGCCAGCAGCCAGTCCAGGGTGACTGAAGCTTTCTTT
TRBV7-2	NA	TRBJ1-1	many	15	CASSSLGRLSTEAFF	TGTGCCAGCAGCTCCCTCGGGAGGTTGAGCACTGAAGCTTTCTTT
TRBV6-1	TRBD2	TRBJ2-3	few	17	CASSGAGERGVFNTQYF	TGTGCCAGCAGTGGGGCCGGTGAGCGGGGGGTATTCAATACGCAGTATTTT
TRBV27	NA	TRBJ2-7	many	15	CASSARVTGTYEQYF	TGTGCCAGCAGTGCCCGGGTCACTGGGACCTACGAGCAGTACTTC
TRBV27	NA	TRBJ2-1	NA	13	CASSLFGRPEQFF	TGTGCCAGCAGTTTATTTGGTAGGCCTGAGCAGTTCTTC
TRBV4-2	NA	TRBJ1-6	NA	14	CASSQGQTNSPLHF	TGTGCCAGCAGCCAAGGGCAAACCAATTCACCCCTCCACTTT
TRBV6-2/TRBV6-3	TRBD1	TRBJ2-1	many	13	CASSYRGRNEQFF	TGTGCCAGCAGCTACAGGGGACGGAATGAGCAGTTCTTC
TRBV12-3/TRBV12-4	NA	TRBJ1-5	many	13	CASSTGLNQPQHF	TGTGCCAGCAGTACAGGCTTAAATCAGCCCCAGCATTTT
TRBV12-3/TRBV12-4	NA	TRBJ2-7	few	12	CASSLATHEQYF	TGTGCCAGCAGTTTGGCGACCCACGAGCAGTACTTC
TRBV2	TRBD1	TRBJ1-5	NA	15	CASRTGSGGNQPQHF	TGTGCCAGCAGGACAGGGTCAGGCGGCAATCAGCCCCAGCATTTT